This TCR beta chain was retrieved from a study of blood T cells in healthy people across ages. This CDR3 has 15 amino acids. V was cut by 4 bases and J by 2 bases, with 15 bases left in between. Germline CDR1 is MNHEY and CDR2 is SVGAGI. A J-beta primer mix and a sample-barcoded 5' primer were used in a second PCR of roughly 7 to 12 cycles. TCRdb re-called the 5' RACE reads with MiXCR, one entry per CDR3 protein. Of roughly 1,500,000 distinct CDR3 sequences listed, 42% are singletons. This clonotype has a handful of counts. Total RNA amounts of at least 6 micrograms were extracted per sample. This chain joins TRBV6-5 and TRBJ2-7, with no clear D. Input material: blood. The receptor comes from a woman between 18 and 30 years old in good health. CDR3 amino acids: CASSSTLGQAYEQYF. DNA for the CDR3: TGTGCCAGCAGTTCCACCCTCGGGCAGGCCTACGAGCAGTACTTC.